This T cell receptor beta chain was sequenced during a study of T cell repertoires in cytomegalovirus infection (dated by TCRdb to about 2019). Regarding the complete study: Alongside well-studied HLA-B-restricted epitopes, the peptide stimulations were aimed at recently identified HLA-C-restricted CMV epitopes, whose presentation resists viral immunomodulation. Donor HLA type was relevant to the analysis, as public TCR beta signatures indicated carriage of CMV infection together with the matching HLA type. What the study reported, not specific to this receptor: In both this cohort and an independent cohort of 352 donors, the cumulative frequency of public TCR beta family members distinguished carriers of CMV infection plus the relevant HLA type. The ex vivo response was dominated by HLA-C-restricted CMV-specific TCR beta clonotypes, and the single most frequent clonotype in two of eight donors was supplied by these HLA-C-restricted clonotypes.

The instrument was an Illumina HiSeq 1500. Clones were called with MiXCR by TCRdb after fastp trimmed the public reads at Q25, and only in-frame beta chains were retained. Each entry merges the rows of one CDR3 protein and shows their most common DNA and genes. Counted in this sample were just under 500,000 distinct CDR3 sequences; more than 30% of them appeared once. Roughly 16% of the sample comes from the top ten. Inclusive of the bounding cysteine and phenylalanine, the CDR3 is 15 residues long. CDR3 DNA is the only sequence kept; it has 45 bases, read in frame from the first base. V drops 3 bases and J drops 5 bases, leaving 15 bases in between. CDR1 is given as LGHDT and CDR2 as YNNKEL, both from the germline V gene (reference sequence). This clonotype was detected a few times. What this receptor recognizes is not known. No base-level quality is on record; no much larger clone is a single base apart.

The sample's treatment or condition label, decoded: in vitro stimulation with specific CMV peptide epitopes to enrich CMV-specific T cells. This material consisted of cultured PBMCs, taken from culture after CMV antigen stimulation. The V and J genes are TRBV3-1 and TRBJ2-3; the D segment is perhaps TRBD1 or TRBD2, each sharing 5 matched bases. The sequence derives from a human donor in good health (CMV status not recorded). Some clones in this sample may be carry-over from other donors' samples. Read as DNA, the sequence is TGTGCCAGCAGCCAGACGGGGACGCAGAAAGATACGCAGTATTTT. The encoded protein is CASSQTGTQKDTQYF.